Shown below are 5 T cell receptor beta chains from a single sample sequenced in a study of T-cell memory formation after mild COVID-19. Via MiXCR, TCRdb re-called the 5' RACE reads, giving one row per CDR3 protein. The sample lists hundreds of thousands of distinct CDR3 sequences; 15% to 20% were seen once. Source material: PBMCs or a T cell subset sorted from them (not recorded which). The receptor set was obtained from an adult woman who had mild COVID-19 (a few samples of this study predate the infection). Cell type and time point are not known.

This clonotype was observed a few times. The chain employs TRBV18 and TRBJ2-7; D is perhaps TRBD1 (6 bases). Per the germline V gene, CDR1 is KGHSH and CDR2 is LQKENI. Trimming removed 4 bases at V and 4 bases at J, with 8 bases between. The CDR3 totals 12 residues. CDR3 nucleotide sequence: TGTGCCAGCTCACGGACAGAGTACGAGCAGTACTTC. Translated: CASSRTEYEQYF.

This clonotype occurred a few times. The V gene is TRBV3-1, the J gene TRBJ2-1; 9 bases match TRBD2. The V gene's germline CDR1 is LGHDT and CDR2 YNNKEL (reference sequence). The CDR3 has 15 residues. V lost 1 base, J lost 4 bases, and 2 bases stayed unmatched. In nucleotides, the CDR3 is TGTGCCAGCAGCCAAGGAGCGGGGGGTTACAATGAGCAGTTCTTC. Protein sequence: CASSQGAGGYNEQFF.

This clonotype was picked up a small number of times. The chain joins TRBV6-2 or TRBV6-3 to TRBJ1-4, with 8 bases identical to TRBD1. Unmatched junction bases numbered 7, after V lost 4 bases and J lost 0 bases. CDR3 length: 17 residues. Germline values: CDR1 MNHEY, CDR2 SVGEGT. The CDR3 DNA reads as TGTGCCAGCAGTTTCCCACGGGACAGGTCAACTAATGAAAAACTGTTTTTT. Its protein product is CASSFPRDRSTNEKLFF.

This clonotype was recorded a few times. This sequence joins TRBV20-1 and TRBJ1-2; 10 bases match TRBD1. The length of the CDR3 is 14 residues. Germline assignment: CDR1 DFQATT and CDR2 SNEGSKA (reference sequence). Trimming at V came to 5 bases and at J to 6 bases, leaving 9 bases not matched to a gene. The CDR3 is CSASFRQGANGYTF. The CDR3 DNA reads TGCAGTGCTTCGTTCCGACAGGGGGCTAATGGCTACACCTTC.

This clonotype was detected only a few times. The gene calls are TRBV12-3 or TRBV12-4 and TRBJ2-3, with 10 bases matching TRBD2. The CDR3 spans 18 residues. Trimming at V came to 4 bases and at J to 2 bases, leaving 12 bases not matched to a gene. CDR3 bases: TGTGCCAGCAGTTCCCTTGGAGCTAGCGGGGGAAACACAGATACGCAGTATTTT. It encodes CASSSLGASGGNTDTQYF.